This T cell receptor beta chain is from a study of shared clonotypes between healthy human individuals. Study as a whole: Each donor contributed plates that comprised three CD4 naive, three CD4 memory, two CD8 naive and one CD8 memory.

V lost 5 bases, J lost 1 base, and 9 bases stayed unmatched. CDR3 size: 17 residues. The germline V gene has CDR1 SEHNR and CDR2 FQNEAQ (reference sequence). Study-level points and caveats: All-four-donor shared clonotypes had higher generation probabilities than non-shared clonotypes did. Only blood underwent sampling, and tissue repertoires likely differ.

Naive CD8 populations comprised CD45RO-negative cells positively selected for CCR7, excluding terminally differentiated effector memory CD45RA+ cells. In the original processing: For the immunoSEQ data, sequences were junction-only without quality scores, so filtering differed. Measured with immunoSEQ multiplex PCR; TCRdb has only the in-frame clones, and not every one. V and J calls and clone size are given by that table; D and trimming were obtained from the DNA. The sample records around 2,000,000 clones, roughly 95% being singletons. Worth noting for this clone: What it binds is unknown.

The genes are TRBV7-9 and TRBJ2-5, with 11 bases that match TRBD2. Source material: naive CD8+ T cells sorted from blood. This clonotype originated in a man younger than 35 in good health. The CDR3 loop is CASSPSGLAVLQETQYF. CDR3 nucleotide sequence: TGTGCCAGCAGCCCCTCGGGACTAGCGGTCCTCCAAGAGACCCAGTACTTC.